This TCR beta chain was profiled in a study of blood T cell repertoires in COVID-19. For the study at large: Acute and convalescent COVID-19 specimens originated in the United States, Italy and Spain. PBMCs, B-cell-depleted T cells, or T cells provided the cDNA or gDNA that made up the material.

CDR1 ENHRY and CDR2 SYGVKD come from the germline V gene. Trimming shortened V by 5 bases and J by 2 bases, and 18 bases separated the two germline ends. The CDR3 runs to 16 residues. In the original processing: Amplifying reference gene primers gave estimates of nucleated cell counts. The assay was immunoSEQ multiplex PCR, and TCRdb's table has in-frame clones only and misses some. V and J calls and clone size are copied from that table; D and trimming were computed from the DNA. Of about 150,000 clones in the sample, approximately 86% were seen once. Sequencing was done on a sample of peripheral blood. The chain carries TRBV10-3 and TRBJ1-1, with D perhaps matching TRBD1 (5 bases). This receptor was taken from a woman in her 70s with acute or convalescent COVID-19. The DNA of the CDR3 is TGTGCCATCAGTAGTGGGGGGGGTTACTCTAACACTGAAGCTTTCTTT. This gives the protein CAISSGGGYSNTEAFF.